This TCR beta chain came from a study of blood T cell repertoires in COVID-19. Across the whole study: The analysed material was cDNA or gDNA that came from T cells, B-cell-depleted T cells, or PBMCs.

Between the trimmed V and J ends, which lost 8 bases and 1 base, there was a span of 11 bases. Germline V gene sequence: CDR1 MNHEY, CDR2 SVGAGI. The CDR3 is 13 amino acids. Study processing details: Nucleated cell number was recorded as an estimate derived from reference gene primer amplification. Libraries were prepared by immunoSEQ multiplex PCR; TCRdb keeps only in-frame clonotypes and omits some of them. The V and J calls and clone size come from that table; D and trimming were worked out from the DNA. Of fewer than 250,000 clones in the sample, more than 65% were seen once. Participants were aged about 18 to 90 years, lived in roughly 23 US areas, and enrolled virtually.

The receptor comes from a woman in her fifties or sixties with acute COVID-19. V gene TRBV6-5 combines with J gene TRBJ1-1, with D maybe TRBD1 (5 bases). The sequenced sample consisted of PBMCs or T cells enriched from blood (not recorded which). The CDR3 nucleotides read TGTGCCAGCTTCTTGACAGCGAACACTGAAGCTTTCTTT. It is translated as CASFLTANTEAFF.